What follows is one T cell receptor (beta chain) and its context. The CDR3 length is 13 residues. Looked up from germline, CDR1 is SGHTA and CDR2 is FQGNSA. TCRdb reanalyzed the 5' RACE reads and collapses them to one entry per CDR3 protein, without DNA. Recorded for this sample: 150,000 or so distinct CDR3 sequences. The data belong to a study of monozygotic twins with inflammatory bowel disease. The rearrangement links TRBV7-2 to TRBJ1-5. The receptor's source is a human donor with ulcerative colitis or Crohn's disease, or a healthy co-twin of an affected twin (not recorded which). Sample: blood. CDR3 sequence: CASSLTLNQPQHF.